These 15 T cell receptor beta chains were sequenced from one sample in a study of OX40 agonist ivuxolimab in advanced cancers. Data came from immunoSEQ multiplex PCR; TCRdb stores just in-frame clones and leaves some out. The sample has some 80,000 clones, 70% to 90% seen once; the top ten hold 20% to 30%. The sequences come from CD4+ or CD8+ T cells sorted from blood, collected in a trial of the OX40 agonist ivuxolimab. Receptors originate from an adult with an advanced solid tumor such as melanoma, head and neck, liver or kidney cancer.

In its sample, this clone was seen once. The chain links TRBV5-1 to TRBJ2-1, with D maybe TRBD2 (6 bases). The CDR3 is 13 residues long. Trimming took 4 bases from V and 5 from J, leaving 10 bases between them. Germline CDR1 reads SGHRS; CDR2 reads YFSETQ. For the CDR3, the DNA is TGCGCCAGCAGCCCGGGACTTAACAATGAGCAGTTCTTC. Its translation is CASSPGLNNEQFF.

The genes are TRBV7-9 and TRBJ2-7; D is unclear. Germline values: CDR1 SEHNR, CDR2 FQNEAQ (reference sequence). V was cut by 4 bases and J by 5 bases, with 12 bases left in between. The CDR3 extends over 13 amino acids. The DNA of the CDR3 is TGTGCCAGCAGCTATAAAGGACCGGACGAGCAGTACTTC. Amino acids: CASSYKGPDEQYF.

The chain joins TRBV30 to TRBJ2-7; 9 nucleotides agree with TRBD1. Germline loops: CDR1 GTSNPN, CDR2 SVGIG (reference sequence). V shed 3 bases, J shed 6 bases, and the junction held 9 bases outside the gene matches. The CDR3 spans 14 residues. In DNA, the CDR3 is TGTGCCTGGAGAGTTCGACAGGGGGATGTCGAGCAGTACTTC. It specifies CAWRVRQGDVEQYF. Full variable domain (rest looked up from reference TRBV30 and TRBJ2-7): SQTIHQWPATLVQPVGSPLSLECTVEGTSNPNLYWYRQAAGRGLQLLFYSVGIGQISSEVPQNLSASRPQDRQFILSSKKLLLSDSGFYLCAWRVRQGDVEQYFGPGTRLTVT.

This clone came up once. The chain is built from TRBV27 and TRBJ1-2, with a tentative D call TRBD1 (5 bases). The germline V gene encodes CDR1 MNHEY and CDR2 SMNVEV (reference sequence). CDR3 size: 13 residues. V was shortened by 2 bases and J by 7 bases, with 11 bases between the two germline ends. CDR3 protein: CASSLGGDGGYTF. In DNA form, the CDR3 reads TGTGCCAGCAGTTTAGGGGGTGACGGTGGCTACACCTTC.

This sequence joins TRBV5-1 and TRBJ2-7; 11 bases match TRBD2. CDR3 length: 15 residues. Trimming at V came to 0 bases and at J to 2 bases, leaving 1 base not matched to a gene. Germline values: CDR1 SGHRS, CDR2 YFSETQ. CDR3: CASSLGLAGPYEQYF. The CDR3 bases are TGCGCCAGCAGCTTGGGACTAGCGGGGCCCTACGAGCAGTACTTC. Together with reference TRBV5-1 and TRBJ2-7, the CDR3 gives the full variable domain: KAGVTQTPRYLIKTRGQQVTLSCSPISGHRSVSWYQQTPGQGLQFLFEYFSETQRNKGNFPGRFSGRQFSNSRSEMNVSTLELGDSALYLCASSLGLAGPYEQYFGPGTRLTVT.

The chain employs TRBV7-9 and TRBJ2-1; TRBD2 matches at 9 bases. Germline-derived CDR1 and CDR2 are SEHNR and FQNEAQ (reference sequence). This CDR3 contains 14 residues. J was trimmed by 4 bases and V by 8 bases; bases with no gene match: 6. CDR3 sequence: CASEFSGRYNEQFF. CDR3 nucleotide sequence: TGTGCCAGCGAATTTAGCGGGAGATACAATGAGCAGTTCTTC.

The V and J genes are TRBV6-6 and TRBJ1-4; D unresolved. The CDR3 is made up of 14 amino acids. Germline V gene sequence: CDR1 MNHNY, CDR2 SVGAGI (reference sequence). The germline V and J ends were trimmed by 0 bases and 7 bases, with 9 bases remaining between them. The CDR3 loop reads CASSYSPRGEKLFF. CDR3 DNA: TGTGCCAGCAGTTACTCTCCCAGAGGTGAAAAACTGTTTTTT.

This chain connects TRBV5-4 to TRBJ1-4, with D tentatively TRBD1 (5 bases). Germline V CDR1 and CDR2: SGHNT, YYREEE (reference sequence). The V end lost 3 bases, the J end lost 6 bases, and 9 bases lay between the germline ends. CDR3 length: 13 amino acids. In nucleotides, the CDR3 is TGTGCCAGCAGCTCCGGGGGGGATGAAAAACTGTTTTTT. Amino acid sequence: CASSSGGDEKLFF.

The chain is built from TRBV6-1 and TRBJ2-3; tentative D call: TRBD1 (6 bases). V was shortened by 2 bases and J by 5 bases, with 11 bases between the two germline ends. The CDR3 covers 14 residues. Per the germline V gene, CDR1 is MNHNS and CDR2 is SASEGT. The CDR3 reads CASSEQGPRDTQYF. DNA for the CDR3: TGTGCCAGCAGTGAACAGGGGCCCAGAGATACGCAGTATTTT.

The genes are TRBV6-5 and TRBJ1-4; D is unclear. The V and J ends lost 8 bases and 5 bases respectively, with 12 bases between them. The CDR3 has 13 amino acids. Germline V lookup: CDR1 MNHEY, CDR2 SVGAGI. CDR3 nucleotide sequence: TGTGCCAGCGGCAGCCCCTTCAATGAAAAACTGTTTTTT. It specifies CASGSPFNEKLFF.

This chain links TRBV11-2 with TRBJ2-7, with TRBD2 identical over 7 bases. Trimming removed 1 base from V and 7 bases from J; junction bases left unmatched: 7. Germline V CDR1 and CDR2: SGHAT, FQNNGV. There are 14 residues in the CDR3. CDR3 coding DNA: TGTGCCAGCAGCTTAGGATGGGCGGGAGATGAGCAGTACTTC. It specifies CASSLGWAGDEQYF.

The chain uses TRBV7-7 and TRBJ2-1; D unresolved. Germline V gene data show CDR1 as SSHAT and CDR2 as FNYEAQ (reference sequence). V lost 5 bases to trimming and J lost 9 bases, with 17 bases between them. The CDR3 covers 14 residues. DNA for the CDR3: TGTGCCAGCAGCCCTCAATCCGGGCGAGGTGAGCAGTTCTTC. Residues: CASSPQSGRGEQFF. Based on the CDR3 plus reference TRBV7-7 and TRBJ2-1, the full variable domain is GAGVSQSPRYKVTKRGQDVTLRCDPISSHATLYWYQQALGQGPEFLTYFNYEAQPDKSGLPSDRFSAERPEGSISTLTIQRTEQRDSAMYRCASSPQSGRGEQFFGPGTRLTVL.

The chain has TRBV11-2 and TRBJ2-2, with TRBD2 matching 10 bases. This CDR3 comprises 15 residues. In germline, CDR1 is SGHAT, CDR2 FQNNGV. V shed 1 base, J shed 8 bases, and the junction held 4 bases outside the gene matches. The CDR3 loop is CASSLVAGGSGELFF. In nucleotides, the CDR3 is TGTGCCAGCAGCTTAGTAGCGGGAGGCTCTGGGGAGCTGTTTTTT. The variable domain in full, with the rest retrieved from reference TRBV11-2 and TRBJ2-2, is EAGVAQSPRYKIIEKRQSVAFWCNPISGHATLYWYQQILGQGPKLLIQFQNNGVVDDSQLPKDRFSAERLKGVDSTLKIQPAKLEDSAVYLCASSLVAGGSGELFFGEGSRLTVL.

The J gene is TRBJ2-3, the V gene TRBV5-4; 9 positions agree with TRBD2. With 2 bases clipped from V and 3 bases from J, the junction kept 10 bases outside the gene matches. Germline values: CDR1 SGHNT, CDR2 YYREEE (reference sequence). The CDR3 is 17 amino acids. In DNA, the CDR3 is TGTGCCAGCAGCTTTAGCGGGAGTGTTCGTACTACAGATACGCAGTATTTT. It yields the protein CASSFSGSVRTTDTQYF.

The chain carries TRBV6-1 and TRBJ1-1, with TRBD1 as a possible D gene (5 bases). V shed 6 bases and J shed 0 bases, with 11 bases lying between them. This CDR3 contains 14 residues. Germline V gene sequence: CDR1 MNHNS, CDR2 SASEGT. CDR3: CASRGWTLNTEAFF. CDR3 nucleotides: TGTGCCAGCAGGGGATGGACACTGAACACTGAAGCTTTCTTT.